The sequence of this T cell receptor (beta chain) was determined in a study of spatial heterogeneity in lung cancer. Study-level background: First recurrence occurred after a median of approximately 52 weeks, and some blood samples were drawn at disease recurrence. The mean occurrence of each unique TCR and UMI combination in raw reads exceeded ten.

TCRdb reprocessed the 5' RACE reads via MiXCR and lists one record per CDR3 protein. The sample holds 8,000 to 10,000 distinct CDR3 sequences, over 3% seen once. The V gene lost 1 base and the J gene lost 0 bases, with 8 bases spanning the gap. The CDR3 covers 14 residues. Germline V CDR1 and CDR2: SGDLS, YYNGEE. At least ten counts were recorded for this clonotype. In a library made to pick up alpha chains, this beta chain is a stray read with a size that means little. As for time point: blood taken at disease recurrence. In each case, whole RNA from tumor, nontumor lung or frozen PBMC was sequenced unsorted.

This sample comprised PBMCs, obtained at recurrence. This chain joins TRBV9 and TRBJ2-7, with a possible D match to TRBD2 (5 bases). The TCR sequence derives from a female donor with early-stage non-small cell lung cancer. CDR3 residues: CASSVTGNSYEQYF. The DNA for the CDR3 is TGTGCCAGCAGCGTAACGGGAAACTCCTACGAGCAGTACTTC.